The clone carrying this T cell receptor (beta chain) came up a few times. Its specificity is not known. TCRdb redid the calling of the 5' RACE reads with MiXCR, one entry per CDR3 protein. Among 250,000 to 300,000 distinct CDR3 sequences, 15% to 20% were seen once, and the ten largest hold about 23%. The CDR3 spans 14 residues. The germline V gene has CDR1 SQVTM and CDR2 ANQGSEA. The V gene lost 4 bases and the J gene lost 0 bases, with 10 bases spanning the gap. This entry belongs to a study of T-cell memory formation after mild COVID-19. Study-wide results and caveats: While clones contracting from day 15 to 85 were balanced between CD4 and CD8, later expanders leaned CD4+. Contracting clones localized mainly to CM and EM when CD4+ and mainly to EMRA when CD8+.

The source material was PBMCs or a T cell subset sorted from them (not recorded which). The TCR originated in a man between 18 and 29 years old who had mild COVID-19 (a few samples of this study predate the infection). Cell type and time point are not known. The gene calls are TRBV29-1 and TRBJ2-1; no clear D gene. DNA of the CDR3: TGCAGCGTTGTCCGTACTTTCTCCTACAATGAGCAGTTCTTC. Its translation: CSVVRTFSYNEQFF.